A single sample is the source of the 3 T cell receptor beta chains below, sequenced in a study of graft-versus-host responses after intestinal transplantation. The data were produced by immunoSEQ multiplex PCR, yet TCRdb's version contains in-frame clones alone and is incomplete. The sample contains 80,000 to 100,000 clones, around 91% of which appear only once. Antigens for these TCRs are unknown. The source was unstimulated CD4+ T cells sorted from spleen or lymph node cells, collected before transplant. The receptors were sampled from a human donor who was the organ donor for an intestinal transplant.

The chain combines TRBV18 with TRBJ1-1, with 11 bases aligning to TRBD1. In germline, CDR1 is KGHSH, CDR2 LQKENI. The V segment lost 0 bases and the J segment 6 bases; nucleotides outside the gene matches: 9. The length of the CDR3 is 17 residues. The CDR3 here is CASSPPRGQGVFAEAFF. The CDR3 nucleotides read TGTGCCAGCTCACCACCGAGGGGACAGGGGGTTTTCGCTGAAGCTTTCTTT.

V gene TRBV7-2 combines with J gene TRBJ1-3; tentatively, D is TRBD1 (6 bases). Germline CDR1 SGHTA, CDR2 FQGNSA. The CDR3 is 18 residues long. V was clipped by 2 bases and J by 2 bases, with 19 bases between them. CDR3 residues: CASSLRGGPKQTGNTIYF. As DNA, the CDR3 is TGTGCCAGCAGCTTACGGGGGGGGCCTAAACAGACTGGAAACACCATATATTTT.

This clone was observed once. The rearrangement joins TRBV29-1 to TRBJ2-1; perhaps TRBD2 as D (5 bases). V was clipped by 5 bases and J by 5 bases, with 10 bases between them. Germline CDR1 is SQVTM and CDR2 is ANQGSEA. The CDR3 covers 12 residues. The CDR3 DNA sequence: TGCAGCGTTCGGGAAGGGAACAATGAGCAGTTCTTC. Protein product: CSVREGNNEQFF.